A selection of T cell receptor beta chains follows, all from one sample in a study of lymphopenia after photon versus proton radiotherapy. Assay used: immunoSEQ multiplex PCR; TCRdb lists only in-frame clones, some missing. The table lists 68,000 or so clones, approximately 90% of them singletons. Source: peripheral blood, taken from a patient treated with photon-based radiotherapy. All receptors come from a woman between 70 and 85 years old with pancreatic cancer. CDR3s include the opening cysteine and the closing phenylalanine or tryptophan. Fields, in order: D gene, J gene, V gene, clone size, CDR3 DNA, CDR3 protein. A D gene is named only where the DNA matches it firmly. Rows give clone size only sometimes, using once, few, many, or a class for an expanded clone.

.	TRBJ2-7	TRBV6-4	.	TGTGCCAGCAGGGGGGCCGGTGCGGGTTATTCCTACGAGCAGTACTTC	CASRGAGAGYSYEQYF
.	TRBJ2-1	TRBV5-1	.	TGCGCCAGCAGCTACCGGGAGTCCCCCAATGAGCAGTTCTTC	CASSYRESPNEQFF
.	TRBJ1-1	TRBV6-4	.	TGTGCCAGCAGTAATACACCCGGACTGAAAGCTTTCTTT	CASSNTPGLKAFF
TRBD2	TRBJ2-5	TRBV5-6	.	TGTGCCAGCAGCTCCCTGGGACTAGCTTCCCTTTACCAAGAGACCCAGTACTTC	CASSSLGLASLYQETQYF
TRBD2	TRBJ2-7	TRBV18	.	TGTGCCAGCTCACCGGGACTAGCGGCGGGCTACGAGCAGTACTTC	CASSPGLAAGYEQYF
.	TRBJ1-5	TRBV7-2	.	TGTGCCAGCAGCTTGCCGGGAAGGGAGCCCCAGCATTTT	CASSLPGREPQHF
.	TRBJ2-2	TRBV5-1	.	TGCGCCAGCAGCTGGACGGCGAACACCGGGGAGCTGTTTTTT	CASSWTANTGELFF
.	TRBJ2-1	TRBV11-3	.	TGTGCCAGCAGCTTAGATAGCTACAATGAGCAGTTCTTC	CASSLDSYNEQFF
.	TRBJ2-3	TRBV30	.	TGTGCCTGGAGTGTAACGTTTTTTTCAGATACGCAGTATTTT	CAWSVTFFSDTQYF
.	TRBJ2-1	TRBV28	.	TGTGCCAGCAGTCTGCCACGGCGTGACGAGCAGTTCTTC	CASSLPRRDEQFF
.	TRBJ2-6	TRBV14	.	TGTGCCAGCAGCCGAGCTCTCTCTGGGGCCAACGTCCTGACTTTC	CASSRALSGANVLTF
.	TRBJ1-1	TRBV28	once	TGTGCCAGCAGTCCGATTCACACTGAAGCTTTCTTT	CASSPIHTEAFF
TRBD1	TRBJ2-1	TRBV11-1	.	TGTGCCAGCAGCTTAGGTACAGGGGCCTACAATGAGCAGTTCTTC	CASSLGTGAYNEQFF
.	TRBJ2-6	TRBV14	.	TGTGCCAGCAGCAAAACAACGGGGAGATCTGGGGCCAACGTCCTGACTTTC	CASSKTTGRSGANVLTF
TRBD2	TRBJ2-7	TRBV5-1	.	TGCGCCAGCAGCTCTGGACTAGCGCGGGAGCAGTACTTC	CASSSGLAREQYF
TRBD1	TRBJ1-1	TRBV5-4	.	TGTGCCAGCAGCTTGAGTAACAGGGGGCGAATGAACACTGAAGCTTTCTTT	CASSLSNRGRMNTEAFF
.	TRBJ1-2	TRBV6-1	.	TGTGCCAGCAGTGAAACGGGCTATGGCTACACCTTC	CASSETGYGYTF
TRBD2	TRBJ2-2	TRBV5-6	.	TGTGCCAGCAGCCGTATGACCCTTTTAGCGGGAGGGCCCGCCGGGGAGCTGTTTTTT	CASSRMTLLAGGPAGELFF
.	TRBJ1-2	TRBV7-2	.	TGTGCCAGCAGCTTAGGGCTGGGGGAAAGTGGCTACACCTTC	CASSLGLGESGYTF
.	TRBJ2-7	TRBV5-3	.	TGTGCCAGGGACATGGGGGGCGAAGGCTCCTACGAGCAGTACTTC	CARDMGGEGSYEQYF
TRBD1	TRBJ1-4	TRBV4-1	once	TGCGCCAGCAGCCAACTCCGGGACAGGGGACGAAAACTGTTTTTT	CASSQLRDRGRKLFF
.	TRBJ1-3	TRBV15	.	TGTGCCACCAGCAGAGAGAGGTCCCAGGCTGGAAACACCATATATTTT	CATSRERSQAGNTIYF
TRBD1	TRBJ1-2	TRBV15	.	TGTGCCACCAGCACCCAGACAGGGCAGATCTATGGCTACACCTTC	CATSTQTGQIYGYTF
.	TRBJ2-5	TRBV27	.	TGTGCCAGCAGTCCACTAGCCCAGGCCCAAGAGACCCAGTACTTC	CASSPLAQAQETQYF
.	TRBJ1-2	TRBV11-1	once	TGTGCCAGCAGTCTCGACGGAAAGAGGTCCTATGGCTACACCTTC	CASSLDGKRSYGYTF
.	TRBJ1-2	TRBV7-8	.	TGTGCCAGCAGCCACAACTCCGGAGACGGCTACACCTTC	CASSHNSGDGYTF
TRBD1	TRBJ2-7	TRBV6-5	.	TGTGCCAGCAGTTCCGCCCGGGACAGGGGCCACGAGCAGTACTTC	CASSSARDRGHEQYF
TRBD2	TRBJ2-4	TRBV2	once	TGTGCCAGCAGTGAAACTAGCGGGATAGGAAACATTCAGTACTTC	CASSETSGIGNIQYF